Listed below are T cell receptor beta chains from one sample, sequenced in a study of blood T cell repertoires in COVID-19. Produced via immunoSEQ multiplex PCR; TCRdb's table is partial and in-frame only. Among about 99,000 clones listed, roughly 87% were seen once. The source material was peripheral blood. The receptor source for this set is a human donor in a cohort sampled during active COVID-19. The CDR3 runs from the conserved cysteine through the conserved F or W. D genes are given only for firm matches. Size is stated for part of the rows, as once, few or many counts, or as a class when the clone is expanded.

>TRBJ1-1|15|NA|NA|TRBV6-5
CASSYSIRTQTEAFF
TGTGCCAGCAGTTACTCTATCCGTACGCAGACTGAAGCTTTCTTT
>TRBJ2-7|14|NA|NA|TRBV7-9
CASSLRQDSYEQYF
TGTGCCAGCAGCTTAAGACAGGACTCCTACGAGCAGTACTTC
>TRBJ2-1|16|TRBD2|NA|TRBV6-5
CASSSRWAGGRNEQFF
TGTGCCAGCAGTTCGCGCTGGGCGGGGGGGCGTAATGAGCAGTTCTTC
>TRBJ2-7|14|NA|NA|TRBV6-6
CASSYVSGSHEQYF
TGTGCCAGCAGTTACGTATCAGGGTCCCACGAGCAGTACTTC
>TRBJ1-6|17|TRBD1|NA|TRBV5-6
CASSRGGQGASNSPLHF
TGTGCCAGCAGCCGGGGCGGCCAGGGGGCCTCTAATTCACCCCTCCACTTT
>TRBJ2-3|12|NA|NA|TRBV5-1
CASSVRADTQYF
TGCGCCAGCAGCGTCAGGGCAGATACGCAGTATTTT
>TRBJ1-2|10|NA|NA|TRBV20-1
CSAELFGYTF
TGCAGTGCTGAGCTCTTTGGCTACACCTTC
>TRBJ2-7|15|TRBD1|NA|TRBV5-1
CASRNRGQGTYEQYF
TGCGCCAGCAGGAATCGGGGACAGGGAACCTACGAGCAGTACTTC
>TRBJ2-7|20|TRBD2|NA|TRBV14
CASSQVTSGESPFVNYEQYF
TGTGCCAGCAGCCAAGTGACTAGCGGGGAATCCCCCTTCGTGAACTACGAGCAGTACTTC
>TRBJ2-5|15|NA|NA|TRBV10-3
CAISESRGAKETQYF
TGTGCCATCAGTGAGTCCCGGGGGGCAAAAGAGACCCAGTACTTC
>TRBJ2-5|16|NA|NA|TRBV9
CASSVEDSSYQETQYF
TGTGCCAGCAGCGTAGAGGACAGCTCCTACCAAGAGACCCAGTACTTC
>TRBJ2-6|18|NA|once|TRBV27
CASSLFGSGVSGANVLTF
TGTGCCAGCAGTTTATTCGGTTCCGGAGTGTCTGGGGCCAACGTCCTGACTTTC
>TRBJ2-3|15|NA|NA|TRBV6-4
CASSENYLQGATQYF
TGTGCCAGCAGTGAAAACTACTTACAGGGTGCTACGCAGTATTTT
>TRBJ2-6|15|TRBD1|NA|TRBV5-4
CASSSGQGPANVLTF
TGTGCCAGCAGTTCGGGACAGGGGCCCGCCAACGTCCTGACTTTC
>TRBJ2-7|13|NA|once|TRBV5-6
CASSLVGPSEQYF
TGTGCCAGCAGCTTGGTGGGCCCTTCCGAGCAGTACTTC
>TRBJ2-7|11|NA|NA|TRBV2
CATGPSYEQYF
TGTGCCACAGGGCCCTCCTACGAGCAGTACTTC
>TRBJ2-5|15|NA|NA|TRBV9
CASSVDVDSQETQYF
TGTGCCAGCAGCGTAGATGTTGACAGTCAAGAGACCCAGTACTTC
>TRBJ1-1|12|NA|NA|TRBV7-9
CASSVSNTEAFF
TGTGCCAGCAGCGTATCCAACACTGAAGCTTTCTTT
>TRBJ2-7|19|TRBD2|NA|TRBV7-9
CASSSPTTTSGSNPYEQYF
TGTGCCAGCAGCTCCCCCACTACTACTAGCGGGAGTAACCCCTACGAGCAGTACTTC
>TRBJ1-5|14|NA|NA|TRBV6-7
CASSSDRISEPQHF
TGTGCCAGCAGTTCCGACAGGATTAGTGAGCCCCAGCATTTT
>TRBJ1-1|11|NA|NA|TRBV29-1
CSVGRNTEAFF
TGCAGCGTCGGGAGGAACACTGAAGCTTTCTTT
>TRBJ2-7|15|TRBD2|NA|TRBV3-1/TRBV3-2
CASSQGLATHYEQYF
TGTGCCAGCAGCCAAGGACTAGCTACCCACTACGAGCAGTACTTC
>TRBJ1-6|16|NA|once|TRBV7-9
CASSPKGLQIHSPLHF
TGTGCCAGCAGCCCGAAGGGACTCCAAATCCATTCACCCCTCCACTTT
>TRBJ2-7|15|TRBD2|NA|TRBV7-2
CASSLAGLSSYEQYF
TGTGCCAGCAGCTTAGCGGGACTATCTTCCTACGAGCAGTACTTC
>TRBJ1-6|15|TRBD1|once|TRBV10-3
CAISASDRGNSPLHF
TGTGCCATCAGTGCGTCGGACAGGGGGAATTCACCCCTCCACTTT
>TRBJ2-3|15|NA|NA|TRBV5-1
CASSFTSGSTDTQYF
TGCGCCAGCAGCTTCACGAGCGGGAGCACAGATACGCAGTATTTT
>TRBJ1-5|17|TRBD1|NA|TRBV5-6
CASSSWTGGYSNQPQHF
TGTGCCAGCAGCTCTTGGACAGGGGGATATAGCAATCAGCCCCAGCATTTT
>TRBJ2-3|16|NA|NA|TRBV7-8
CASSPPVGALTDTQYF
TGTGCCAGCAGCCCACCGGTGGGGGCCCTCACAGATACGCAGTATTTT
>TRBJ2-1|15|NA|NA|TRBV28
CASSPDSFPYNEQFF
TGTGCCAGCAGTCCCGACAGTTTCCCCTACAATGAGCAGTTCTTC
>TRBJ2-5|17|TRBD2|NA|TRBV5-4
CASSLMGSWEGTETQYF
TGTGCCAGCAGCTTGATGGGGAGTTGGGAGGGTACAGAGACCCAGTACTTC
>TRBJ2-7|14|NA|NA|TRBV29-1
CSVEPTGGGGEQYF
TGCAGCGTTGAGCCCACAGGGGGGGGTGGCGAGCAGTACTTC
>TRBJ2-2|16|TRBD2|NA|TRBV19
CASSGRWQDNTGELFF
TGTGCCAGTAGCGGGAGGTGGCAGGACAACACCGGGGAGCTGTTTTTT
>TRBJ2-1|11|NA|NA|TRBV12-3/TRBV12-4
CASSLRRERFF
TGTGCCAGCAGTTTGAGACGGGAGCGGTTCTTC
>TRBJ2-7|15|NA|few|TRBV18
CASSPPEESSYEQYF
TGTGCCAGCTCACCACCGGAGGAAAGCTCCTACGAGCAGTACTTC
>TRBJ2-5|14|TRBD2|NA|TRBV30
CAWSVGDRGRAQYF
TGTGCCTGGAGTGTCGGGGACCGCGGGAGGGCCCAGTACTTC
>TRBJ2-7|17|NA|NA|TRBV3-1/TRBV3-2
CASSQAVGLKSSYEQYF
TGTGCCAGCAGCCAAGCGGTTGGTTTGAAAAGCTCCTACGAGCAGTACTTC
>TRBJ2-1|13|NA|NA|TRBV11-3
CASSFDSRNEQFF
TGTGCCAGCAGCTTCGACAGTCGCAATGAGCAGTTCTTC
>TRBJ1-5|15|NA|few|TRBV2
CASSRQETSNQPQHF
TGTGCCAGCAGCCGACAGGAGACGAGCAATCAGCCCCAGCATTTT
>TRBJ1-1|16|TRBD1|NA|TRBV10-2
CASSQPRTGLNTEAFF
TGCGCCAGCAGTCAGCCGAGGACAGGATTGAACACTGAAGCTTTCTTT
>TRBJ2-7|16|TRBD1|NA|TRBV3-1/TRBV3-2
CASSQEGDRIAYEQYF
TGTGCCAGCAGCCAAGAAGGGGACAGAATAGCCTACGAGCAGTACTTC
>TRBJ1-2|15|TRBD1|NA|TRBV5-1
CASSLGTQGALGYTF
TGCGCCAGCAGCTTGGGTACACAGGGGGCTTTGGGCTACACCTTC
>TRBJ2-3|14|NA|once|TRBV6-5
CASSSSGSTDTQYF
TGTGCCAGCAGTTCATCAGGGTCCACAGATACGCAGTATTTT
>TRBJ1-5|13|NA|NA|TRBV28
CASSARSNQPQHF
TGTGCCAGCAGTGCCCGGTCAAATCAGCCCCAGCATTTT
>TRBJ2-1|15|NA|NA|TRBV7-2
CASSLNPTPGDEQFF
TGTGCCAGCAGCTTAAACCCCACGCCGGGGGATGAGCAGTTCTTC
>TRBJ2-1|16|TRBD1|NA|TRBV5-4
CASSWRTGGAYNEQFF
TGTGCCAGCAGCTGGAGGACAGGGGGCGCCTACAATGAGCAGTTCTTC
>TRBJ2-6|18|NA|NA|TRBV5-1
CASSLVGVPLSGANVLTF
TGCGCCAGCAGCTTGGTCGGGGTCCCTCTCTCTGGGGCCAACGTCCTGACTTTC
>TRBJ1-2|15|NA|NA|TRBV6-5
CASRSRTASNYGYTF
TGTGCCAGCAGGTCTCGGACAGCTTCTAACTATGGCTACACCTTC
>TRBJ2-5|13|NA|NA|TRBV10-3
CAATAGTQETQYF
TGTGCCGCCACCGCCGGGACTCAAGAGACCCAGTACTTC
>TRBJ1-2|15|TRBD1|NA|TRBV7-2
CASSLEGQGSYGYTF
TGTGCCAGCAGCTTAGAGGGACAGGGTAGCTATGGCTACACCTTC
>TRBJ2-7|15|TRBD2|NA|TRBV11-2
CASNIAGGPPYEQYF
TGTGCCAGCAATATAGCGGGAGGGCCCCCCTACGAGCAGTACTTC
>TRBJ1-1|16|NA|NA|TRBV5-6
CASSLESNSRPTEAFF
TGTGCCAGCAGTTTGGAGAGCAACAGTCGACCCACTGAAGCTTTCTTT
>TRBJ2-1|18|TRBD2|NA|TRBV7-6
CASSLSDRLALSYNEQFF
TGTGCCAGCAGCTTAAGCGACCGACTAGCGCTCTCCTACAATGAGCAGTTCTTC
>TRBJ2-1|19|TRBD2|once|TRBV9
CASSTARWLAGGIDNEQFF
TGTGCCAGCAGCACAGCGAGGTGGCTAGCGGGGGGTATTGACAATGAGCAGTTCTTC
>TRBJ1-2|12|NA|NA|TRBV6-2/TRBV6-3
CASSYPRYGYTF
TGTGCCAGCAGTTACCCGAGGTATGGCTACACCTTC
>TRBJ2-7|14|NA|NA|TRBV9
CASSVGPLFYEQYF
TGTGCCAGCAGCGTAGGGCCGTTATTCTACGAGCAGTACTTC
>TRBJ2-7|12|NA|NA|TRBV28
CASSPPRGAAYF
TGTGCCAGCAGTCCCCCCCGGGGGGCAGCGTACTTC
>TRBJ2-2|16|NA|NA|TRBV6-5
CASSYFGPADTGELFF
TGTGCCAGCAGTTACTTTGGGCCGGCTGACACCGGGGAGCTGTTTTTT
>TRBJ1-1|17|TRBD1|NA|TRBV7-9
CASSGRTGALMNTEAFF
TGTGCCAGCAGCGGCCGGACAGGAGCTCTTATGAACACTGAAGCTTTCTTT
>TRBJ2-7|14|TRBD2|NA|TRBV27
CASSPLTGGGEQYF
TGTGCCAGCAGTCCTCTCACGGGGGGGGGCGAGCAGTACTTC
>TRBJ2-1|18|NA|once|TRBV24-1
CATSDFEPAGSTYNEQFF
TGTGCCACCAGTGATTTCGAGCCGGCAGGCTCCACCTACAATGAGCAGTTCTTC